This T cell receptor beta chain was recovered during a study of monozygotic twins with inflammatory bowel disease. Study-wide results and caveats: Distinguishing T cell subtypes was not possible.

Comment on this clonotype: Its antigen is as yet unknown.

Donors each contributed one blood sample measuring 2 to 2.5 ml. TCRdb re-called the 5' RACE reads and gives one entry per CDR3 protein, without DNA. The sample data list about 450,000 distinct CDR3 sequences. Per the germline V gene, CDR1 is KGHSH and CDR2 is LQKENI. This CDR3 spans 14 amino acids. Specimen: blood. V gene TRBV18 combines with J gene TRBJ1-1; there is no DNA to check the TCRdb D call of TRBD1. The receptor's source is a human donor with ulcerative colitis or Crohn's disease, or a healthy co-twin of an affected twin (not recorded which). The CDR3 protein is CASSPQQGGTEAFF.